This record looks at one TCR beta chain sequence and its context. The sample originates from a study of blood T cell repertoires in COVID-19. Study as a whole: Some COVID-19 samples were acute and others convalescent; all came from the United States, Italy and Spain. PBMCs, B-cell-depleted T cells, or T cells were the source of the cDNA or gDNA that made up the material.

With V trimmed by 1 base and J by 0 bases, 5 bases remained unmatched. Germline V lookup: CDR1 SNHLY, CDR2 FYNNEI. This CDR3 region has 17 residues. Authors' methods: Reference gene primer amplification in the assay estimated nucleated cell counts. The method was immunoSEQ multiplex PCR; TCRdb's version includes in-frame clones alone and lacks a portion of them. V and J calls and clone size are given by that table; D and trimming were obtained from the DNA. The table includes some 350,000 clones, around 91% detected once. The rearrangement links TRBV2 to TRBJ1-1; 10 nucleotides agree with TRBD1. This TCR was recovered from a young woman who had recovered from COVID-19. Sequenced input: peripheral blood. CDR3 DNA sequence: TGTGCCAGCAGTGAAGTTTGGACAGGGGGACTGAACACTGAAGCTTTCTTT. This translates into CASSEVWTGGLNTEAFF.